This TCR beta chain came from a study of CD8 T cells in ankylosing spondylitis. Study results and limitations: Within ankylosing spondylitis blood, a TCR beta motif made up of several highly homologous variants appeared to be characteristic. Past research had described some motif variants in reactive arthritis synovial fluid and blood.

This clonotype was counted many times. The antigen remains unidentified. The CDR3 is 14 residues long. Germline assignment: CDR1 DFQATT and CDR2 SNEGSKA (reference sequence). Trimming removed 6 bases at V and 3 bases at J, with 15 bases between. Molecular-barcoded quantitative 5'-RACE produced these TCR beta libraries. TCRdb re-analysed the 5' RACE reads in MiXCR, keeping a single row per CDR3 protein. Among about 260,000 distinct CDR3 sequences listed, roughly 20% were seen once. The sequencing sample was made of blood, either unsorted or a sorted T cell fraction (not recorded which). The TCR comes from a male donor with ankylosing spondylitis or in good health (not recorded which). The V and J genes are TRBV20-1 and TRBJ2-1; no clear D. The CDR3 spells CSAATGSLYNEQFF. DNA for the CDR3: TGCAGTGCCGCAACCGGGTCCCTCTACAATGAGCAGTTCTTC.